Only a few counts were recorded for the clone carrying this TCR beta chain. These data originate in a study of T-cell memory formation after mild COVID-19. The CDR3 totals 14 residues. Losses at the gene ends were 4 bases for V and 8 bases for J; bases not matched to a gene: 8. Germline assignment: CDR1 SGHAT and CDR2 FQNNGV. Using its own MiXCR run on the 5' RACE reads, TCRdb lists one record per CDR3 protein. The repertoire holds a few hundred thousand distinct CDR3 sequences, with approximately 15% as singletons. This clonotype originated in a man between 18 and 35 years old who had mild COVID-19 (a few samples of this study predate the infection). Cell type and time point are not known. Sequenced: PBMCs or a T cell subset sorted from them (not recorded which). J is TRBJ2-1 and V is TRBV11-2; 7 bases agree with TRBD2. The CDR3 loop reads CASSWTSASDEQFF. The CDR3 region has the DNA TGTGCCAGCAGCTGGACTAGTGCTTCGGATGAGCAGTTCTTC.